Below are 32 T cell receptor beta chains sequenced from a single sample in a study of T cell responses to AZD1222 COVID-19 vaccine. Measured with immunoSEQ multiplex PCR; TCRdb has only the in-frame clones, and not every one. This sample has roughly 120,000 clones; over 85% occur once, and the top ten carry almost 2.5%. This sample comprised peripheral blood, obtained 28 days after the second AZD1222 dose. The receptor source for this set is an adult who received the AZD1222 COVID-19 vaccine.

In DNA form, the CDR3 reads TGTGCCAGCAGTTATAAGGGACAGCTCTGGGAGCAGTACTTC. Protein sequence: CASSYKGQLWEQYF. The chain uses TRBV6-2 or TRBV6-3 and TRBJ2-7, with 7 bases matching TRBD1. The germline V gene encodes CDR1 MNHEY and CDR2 SVGEGT. This CDR3 region has 14 residues. The ends lost 3 bases at V and 7 bases at J; junction bases unmatched: 9.

V and J are TRBV4-3 and TRBJ2-1; 8 bases fit TRBD1. Trimming removed 4 bases from V and 3 bases from J; junction bases left unmatched: 8. Per the germline V gene, CDR1 is LGHNA and CDR2 is YSLEER. The CDR3 sequence is 16 residues long. DNA of the CDR3: TGCGCCAGCAGCCCCTATGACAGGGGCCACTACAATGAGCAGTTCTTC. Encoded protein: CASSPYDRGHYNEQFF.

The genes are TRBV24-1 and TRBJ1-3, with 7 bases lining up with TRBD1. CDR1 is KGHDR, CDR2 SFDVKD, per germline. J was trimmed by 0 bases and V by 11 bases; bases with no gene match: 3. The CDR3 contains 13 residues. The CDR3 sequence: CARDSHSGNTIYF. The CDR3 DNA is TGTGCCAGGGACAGCCACTCTGGAAACACCATATATTTT.

Of note for this clone: The sample contains more than one DNA sequence encoding this CDR3. The chain recombines TRBV5-1 with TRBJ1-2, with 7 bases lining up with TRBD1. J gave up 3 bases and V 2 bases, and 7 bases lay outside the gene matches. Germline V gene data show CDR1 as SGHRS and CDR2 as YFSETQ. CDR3 size: 15 residues. The CDR3 bases are TGCGCCAGCAGCTTAAGCGGAGACAGGGACTATGGCTACACCTTC. It is translated as CASSLSGDRDYGYTF.

The CDR3 is CASSYSWRQTNEQFF. The CDR3 coding sequence is TGTGCCAGCAGTTACTCGTGGCGGCAAACCAATGAGCAGTTCTTC. J is TRBJ2-1 and V is TRBV6-5; D uncertain. This CDR3 region has 15 residues. V was clipped by 0 bases and J by 6 bases, with 12 bases between them. Per the germline V gene, CDR1 is MNHEY and CDR2 is SVGAGI.

The genes are TRBV12-5 and TRBJ2-2, with a possible D match to TRBD1 (6 bases). Trimming pared 3 bases from V and 5 bases from J, leaving 10 bases between. Germline loops: CDR1 LGHNT, CDR2 FRNRAP. This CDR3 region has 14 residues. CDR3 coding DNA: TGTGCTAGTGGTTTATCCGGGACAACCGGGGAGCTGTTTTTT. It codes for CASGLSGTTGELFF.

The CDR3 reads CASRLLPTGTGTNNEQFF. For the CDR3, the DNA is TGTGCCAGCCGCCTCCTCCCGACCGGGACAGGGACTAACAATGAGCAGTTCTTC. The chain joins TRBV27 to TRBJ2-1, with 9 bases aligning to TRBD1. V lost 8 bases, J lost 5 bases, and 19 bases stayed unmatched. Germline V gene data show CDR1 as MNHEY and CDR2 as SMNVEV (reference sequence). The CDR3 has 18 amino acids.

The chain has TRBV5-4 and TRBJ2-7; 7 bases are shared with TRBD1. With 0 bases clipped from V and 4 bases from J, the junction kept 4 bases outside the gene matches. The CDR3 sequence is 14 residues long. The V gene's germline CDR1 is SGHNT and CDR2 YYREEE (reference sequence). CDR3 in DNA: TGTGCCAGCAGCTTGGAAGGGGGCCCGTACGAGCAGTACTTC. This translates into CASSLEGGPYEQYF.

The rearrangement links TRBV25-1 to TRBJ1-2; D is unresolved. V lost 4 bases and J 4 bases, leaving 13 bases between the germline ends. The germline V gene has CDR1 MGHDK and CDR2 SYGVNS. The CDR3 consists of 14 residues. CDR3 loop: CASSGRAPLYGYTF. As DNA, the CDR3 is TGTGCCAGCAGTGGGAGGGCCCCCCTCTATGGCTACACCTTC.

The chain recombines TRBV28 with TRBJ2-3; 8 bases align to TRBD1. V lost 1 base to trimming and J lost 4 bases; unmatched junction nucleotides: 7. CDR1 is MDHEN, CDR2 SYDVKM, per germline. The CDR3 contains 16 residues. Here the CDR3 DNA reads TGTGCCAGCAGTTTATCGGACAGGGTACAATCAGATACGCAGTATTTT. Translating gives CASSLSDRVQSDTQYF.

The V and J genes are TRBV27 and TRBJ2-7, with a weak D call TRBD1 (6 bases). V was pared by 8 bases and J by 2 bases, with 25 bases between. CDR3 size: 17 residues. Germline V gene data show CDR1 as MNHEY and CDR2 as SMNVEV (reference sequence). The CDR3 sequence is CASPPGQPQRTAYEQYF. The CDR3 bases are TGTGCCAGCCCTCCCGGACAGCCTCAAAGAACGGCCTACGAGCAGTACTTC.

The gene calls are TRBV7-8 and TRBJ2-5, with a tentative D call TRBD1 (5 bases). CDR3 length: 17 amino acids. The V and J ends lost 5 bases and 7 bases respectively, with 26 bases between them. Germline-derived CDR1 and CDR2 are SGHVS and FQNEAQ. This CDR3 is CASSPSQGVTLYGTQYF. The CDR3 DNA follows: TGTGCCAGCAGCCCTAGTCAGGGTGTGACGCTTTATGGGACCCAGTACTTC.

The chain has TRBV5-1 and TRBJ2-5, with 11 positions matching TRBD1. J was trimmed by 2 bases and V by 6 bases; bases with no gene match: 3. Germline V gene sequence: CDR1 SGHRS, CDR2 YFSETQ. This CDR3 has 14 residues. In DNA, the CDR3 is TGCGCCAGCACCCGGGACAGGGGGCAAGAGACCCAGTACTTC. Translated: CASTRDRGQETQYF.

V gene TRBV19 combines with J gene TRBJ1-2, with no clear D. The CDR3 loop spans 14 amino acids. Per germline, CDR1 LNHDA and CDR2 SQIVND (reference sequence). The V end lost 3 bases, the J end lost 4 bases, and 12 bases lay between the germline ends. This chain's CDR3 is CASSMRQNSYGYTF. As DNA, the CDR3 is TGTGCCAGTAGTATGCGGCAGAATTCCTATGGCTACACCTTC.

The chain recombines TRBV13 with TRBJ2-5; no definite D call. V lost 0 bases to trimming and J lost 7 bases, with 12 bases between them. The CDR3 extends over 14 amino acids. CDR1 is PRHDT and CDR2 is FYEKMQ in the germline V gene (reference sequence). This chain's CDR3 is CASSLGGRLGTQYF. Written as DNA, the CDR3 is TGTGCCAGCAGCTTAGGAGGGCGCCTGGGGACCCAGTACTTC.

J is TRBJ2-7 and V is TRBV29-1; D is uncertain. Germline assignment: CDR1 SQVTM and CDR2 ANQGSEA. This CDR3 contains 11 residues. The V and J ends lost 6 bases and 2 bases respectively, with 8 bases between them. Written as DNA, the CDR3 is TGCAGCGTCCTAGAGGCCTACGAGCAGTACTTC. Translation: CSVLEAYEQYF.

V and J are TRBV10-3 and TRBJ2-7; D perhaps matches TRBD2 (6 bases). The CDR3 length is 14 residues. The V gene lost 3 bases and the J gene lost 3 bases, with 12 bases spanning the gap. Germline-derived CDR1 and CDR2 are ENHRY and SYGVKD. The CDR3 loop is CAISDTDGSYEQYF. Here the CDR3 DNA reads TGTGCCATCAGTGACACCGACGGGAGCTACGAGCAGTACTTC.

This chain uses TRBV5-1 with TRBJ2-7; TRBD2 agrees at 7 bases. V shed 0 bases and J 7 bases; nucleotides not matched to a gene: 10. In germline, CDR1 is SGHRS, CDR2 YFSETQ. CDR3 length: 15 amino acids. The CDR3 DNA follows: TGCGCCAGCAGCTTGGGGGCTAGCGGATTCGGGGAGCAGTACTTC. Its translation is CASSLGASGFGEQYF.

This chain links TRBV2 with TRBJ2-7; 12 nucleotides agree with TRBD1. The CDR3 contains 14 residues. Germline V gene sequence: CDR1 SNHLY, CDR2 FYNNEI. The V gene end was trimmed by 11 bases and the J gene end by 5 bases; junction bases not matched to a gene: 10. CDR3 coding DNA: TGTGCCGACCGAGGGGGACAGGGGGCCCACGAGCAGTACTTC. This gives the protein CADRGGQGAHEQYF.

The genes are TRBV6-6 and TRBJ2-7, with 11 bases lining up with TRBD2. CDR3 size: 15 residues. The V segment lost 4 bases and the J segment 1 base; nucleotides outside the gene matches: 3. Germline CDR1 reads MNHNY; CDR2 reads SVGAGI (reference sequence). The CDR3 loop is CASSFRLAGSYEQYF. In nucleotides, the CDR3 is TGTGCCAGCAGTTTCCGACTAGCGGGGTCCTACGAGCAGTACTTC.

The chain links TRBV19 to TRBJ1-4; D is undetermined. Germline V gives CDR1 LNHDA, CDR2 SQIVND (reference sequence). CDR3 length equals 15 residues. With 4 bases removed from V and 0 bases from J, the gap between germline ends came to 9 bases. The CDR3 here is CASSRDRATNEKLFF. DNA for the CDR3: TGTGCCAGTAGTAGAGATCGAGCAACTAATGAAAAACTGTTTTTT. Combining the CDR3 with reference TRBV19 and TRBJ1-4 gives the whole variable domain DGGITQSPKYLFRKEGQNVTLSCEQNLNHDAMYWYRQDPGQGLRLIYYSQIVNDFQKGDIAEGYSVSREKKESFPLTVTSAQKNPTAFYLCASSRDRATNEKLFFGSGTQLSVL.

This clone was detected once. The gene calls are TRBV5-5 and TRBJ2-7; 9 nucleotides match TRBD1. This CDR3 comprises 14 residues. After removal of 5 bases from V and 6 bases from J, the junction contained 9 bases not matched to a gene. Germline loops: CDR1 SGHKS, CDR2 YYEKEE (reference sequence). CDR3 in DNA: TGTGCCAGCAGTTTCCGGGACAGGGAATTCGAGCAGTACTTC. Translation gives CASSFRDREFEQYF.

This chain uses TRBV28 with TRBJ2-7; D unresolved. The V gene's germline CDR1 is MDHEN and CDR2 SYDVKM. V was clipped by 1 base and J by 3 bases, with 7 bases between them. The CDR3 covers 13 residues. The CDR3 loop reads CASSLSGDYEQYF. The CDR3 DNA sequence: TGTGCCAGCAGTTTATCAGGTGACTACGAGCAGTACTTC.

The rearrangement links TRBV5-4 to TRBJ2-5; 7 bases line up with TRBD1. Trimming removed 0 bases from V and 1 base from J; junction bases left unmatched: 6. Germline assignment: CDR1 SGHNT and CDR2 YYREEE (reference sequence). This CDR3 is 16 amino acids long. CDR3 region: CASSLEGAVLQETQYF. CDR3 DNA: TGTGCCAGCAGCTTGGAGGGGGCTGTACTCCAAGAGACCCAGTACTTC.

A single count supports this clone. The chain employs TRBV19 and TRBJ1-2; a weak D match, TRBD1 (5 bases). V lost 3 bases and J lost 0, with 20 bases in between. CDR3 length: 18 residues. The germline gives CDR1 LNHDA, CDR2 SQIVND (reference sequence). DNA for the CDR3: TGTGCCAGTAGTATGACCTGGGGGAGGGGACTGGCTAACTATGGCTACACCTTC. This codes for CASSMTWGRGLANYGYTF.

The rearrangement joins TRBV6-5 to TRBJ2-1, with D maybe TRBD1 (6 bases). This CDR3 spans 15 amino acids. Trimming left V 0 bases short and J 9 bases short, with 15 bases between. The germline V gene encodes CDR1 MNHEY and CDR2 SVGAGI. The CDR3 reads CASSYSSRGRGEQFF. The CDR3 coding sequence is TGTGCCAGCAGTTACTCCTCCAGGGGAAGAGGTGAGCAGTTCTTC.

The chain combines TRBV12-3 or TRBV12-4 with TRBJ1-5; D is perhaps TRBD1 (5 bases). V was cut by 9 bases and J by 5 bases, with 14 bases left in between. The CDR3 sequence is 13 residues long. The CDR3: CASGGADDQPQHF. The DNA for the CDR3 is TGTGCCAGTGGAGGGGCAGACGATCAGCCCCAGCATTTT.

V is TRBV13 and J is TRBJ2-7; no firm D call. V was pared by 0 bases and J by 4 bases, with 4 bases between. The germline gives CDR1 PRHDT, CDR2 FYEKMQ (reference sequence). CDR3 length: 12 residues. In DNA, the CDR3 is TGTGCCAGCAGCTTAGGGATATACGAGCAGTACTTC. This encodes CASSLGIYEQYF. The full variable domain, its missing parts supplied by reference TRBV13 and TRBJ2-7, is AAGVIQSPRHLIKEKRETATLKCYPIPRHDTVYWYQQGPGQDPQFLISFYEKMQSDKGSIPDRFSAQQFSDYHSELNMSSLELGDSALYFCASSLGIYEQYFGPGTRLTVT.

The rearrangement links TRBV9 to TRBJ2-2, with unresolved D. The CDR3 loop spans 14 amino acids. Per germline, CDR1 SGDLS and CDR2 YYNGEE. Trimming pared 0 bases from V and 3 bases from J, leaving 6 bases between. The CDR3 reads CASSVVLDTGELFF. CDR3 bases: TGTGCCAGCAGCGTAGTTCTGGACACCGGGGAGCTGTTTTTT.

This clone was recorded only once. For the CDR3, the DNA is TGTGCCAGCAGCCCGGGATCCTCTATTTTATCTGAAGCTTTCTTT. It encodes CASSPGSSILSEAFF. The V and J genes are TRBV6-4 and TRBJ1-1; no clear D. Germline CDR1 MRHNA, CDR2 SNTAGT. Trimming took off 6 bases at V and 6 bases at J, with 20 bases between the two ends. The CDR3 runs 15 residues.

This chain connects TRBV11-1 to TRBJ1-3, with 10 positions matching TRBD1. Germline V gives CDR1 SGHAT, CDR2 FQDESV (reference sequence). This CDR3 is built from 13 residues. The J segment lost 7 bases and the V segment lost 5 bases, leaving 2 bases of the junction unmatched. The CDR3 here is CASSRDRGNTIYF. CDR3 coding DNA: TGTGCCAGCAGCCGGGACAGGGGTAACACCATATATTTT.

This sequence joins TRBV7-2 and TRBJ1-4, with D possibly being TRBD1 (6 bases). The V and J ends lost 6 bases and 5 bases respectively, with 13 bases between them. Germline V CDR1 and CDR2: SGHTA, FQGNSA. The CDR3 consists of 14 residues. The CDR3 is CASSIGGLNEKLFF. The CDR3 DNA follows: TGTGCCAGCAGTATTGGGGGGCTGAATGAAAAACTGTTTTTT.